This TCR beta chain was sequenced during a study of human T cells and chemical hapten exposure. Findings and limits, study-wide: Expanded TCRs made up significantly more big CDR3 similarity clusters than controls did.

Time point defined: pre-sensitization, week 0. Treatment denoted: therapeutic diphenylcyclopropenone sensitization with weekly scalp DPC. The CDR3 consists of 13 residues. Germline CDR1 and CDR2: SQVTM and ANQGSEA. Trimming cost V 4 bases and J 7 bases; bases outside gene matches: 6. TCRdb fed the RACE reads into MiXCR, producing one record per CDR3 protein. The table shows over 300,000 distinct CDR3 sequences, with approximately 5.1% occurring only once. This clonotype was seen many times. Its antigen is undetermined. The chain uses TRBV29-1 and TRBJ1-2, with 10 bases matching TRBD1. This sequence was found in a woman aged 50 to 65 with alopecia areata. Some clones in this sample may be carry-over from other donors' samples. The material sequenced was whole blood, taken in connection with sensitization to the hapten diphenylcyclopropenone (DPC). CDR3 nucleotides: TGCAGCGTTGCCAGGACAGGGGGGCCTGGCTACACCTTC. Amino acids: CSVARTGGPGYTF.